Below, 10 T cell receptor beta chains from the same sample are listed, as sequenced in a study of cytomegalovirus exposure and HLA in healthy donors. Primers for the PCR totalled 60 Vbeta and 13 Jbeta. Generated by immunoSEQ multiplex PCR, the TCRdb table keeps only in-frame clones and is missing some. The repertoire holds some 97,000 clones, with roughly four fifths as singletons. The material sequenced was PBMCs. These receptors were obtained from a male donor in good health and CMV-seropositive.

The rearrangement uses TRBV7-3 and TRBJ1-6; 9 nucleotides align to TRBD1. The CDR3 is 16 amino acids. The germline CDR1 and CDR2 sequences are SGHTA and FQGTGA. J gave up 9 bases and V 0 bases, and 6 bases lay outside the gene matches. CDR3 sequence: CASSLTRTGEGSPLHF. Here the CDR3 DNA reads TGTGCCAGCAGCTTAACAAGGACAGGGGAGGGTTCACCCCTCCACTTT.

This clone was seen just once. V and J are TRBV14 and TRBJ1-2, with TRBD1 as a possible D gene (6 bases). This CDR3 has 13 residues. V lost 3 bases and J lost 2, with 7 bases in between. Germline V gene lookup returns CDR1 SGHDN and CDR2 FVKESK. The CDR3 is CASSQTGNYGYTF. In DNA, the CDR3 is TGTGCCAGCAGCCAGACAGGAAACTATGGCTACACCTTC. Full variable domain (outside the CDR3, taken from reference TRBV14 and TRBJ1-2): EAGVTQFPSHSVIEKGQTVTLRCDPISGHDNLYWYRRVMGKEIKFLLHFVKESKQDESGMPNNRFLAERTGGTYSTLKVQPAELEDSGVYFCASSQTGNYGYTFGSGTRLTVV.

The rearrangement links TRBV7-9 to TRBJ1-6; 10 bases agree with TRBD1. The CDR3 loop spans 16 amino acids. CDR1 SEHNR and CDR2 FQNEAQ come from the germline V gene (reference sequence). V dropped 3 bases and J dropped 4; count of bases not matched to a gene: 3. As DNA, the CDR3 is TGTGCCAGCAGCTTCGGACAGGGGGTTTATAATTCACCCCTCCACTTT. It is translated as CASSFGQGVYNSPLHF.

V usage is TRBV19 and J usage is TRBJ1-1; 7 bases map to TRBD1. The CDR3 spans 12 residues. Germline CDR1 and CDR2: LNHDA and SQIVND (reference sequence). Trimming at V came to 3 bases and at J to 7 bases, leaving 2 bases not matched to a gene. The DNA of the CDR3 is TGTGCCAGTAGTATTTACAGGGGTGAAGCTTTCTTT. It specifies CASSIYRGEAFF.

The chain joins TRBV27 to TRBJ1-2; weak D call: TRBD1 (6 bases). This CDR3 spans 14 amino acids. V was clipped by 4 bases and J by 4 bases, with 13 bases between them. CDR1 MNHEY and CDR2 SMNVEV come from the germline V gene (reference sequence). The CDR3 DNA follows: TGTGCCAGCAGTTCCTTCGGGACATCCTATGGCTACACCTTC. Its protein product is CASSSFGTSYGYTF.

The rearrangement uses TRBV7-9 and TRBJ2-5, with TRBD1 matching over 9 bases. Germline CDR1 reads SEHNR; CDR2 reads FQNEAQ (reference sequence). After removal of 5 bases from V and 6 bases from J, the junction contained 13 bases not matched to a gene. The CDR3 has 16 amino acids. The CDR3, as DNA: TGTGCCAGCAGCCCTAGCCGACAGGGGGTTGGGCAGACCCAGTACTTC. Translation gives CASSPSRQGVGQTQYF.

The chain employs TRBV7-2 and TRBJ1-2; D is possibly TRBD1 (5 bases). The V gene lost 4 bases and the J gene lost 3 bases, with 12 bases spanning the gap. The CDR3 length is 14 residues. CDR1 and CDR2 (germline): SGHTA, FQGNSA. The CDR3 spells CASSSVGGYYGYTF. The CDR3 DNA follows: TGTGCCAGCAGCTCAGTTGGGGGGTACTATGGCTACACCTTC. Variable domain in full (rest from reference TRBV7-2 and TRBJ1-2): GAGVSQSPSNKVTEKGKDVELRCDPISGHTALYWYRQSLGQGLEFLIYFQGNSAPDKSGLPSDRFSAERTGGSVSTLTIQRTQQEDSAVYLCASSSVGGYYGYTFGSGTRLTVV.

The chain carries TRBV5-6 and TRBJ1-6; D gene unclear. The CDR3 sequence is 15 residues long. Germline lookup yields CDR1 SGHDT and CDR2 YYEEEE. Trimming removed 2 bases from V and 6 bases from J, with 12 bases in between. CDR3 nucleotides: TGTGCCAGCAGCTTTGGAGGAACAGTTAATTCACCCCTCCACTTT. This sequence encodes CASSFGGTVNSPLHF.

The chain is built from TRBV18 and TRBJ1-1; 10 bases map to TRBD1. The CDR3 loop spans 14 amino acids. The germline gives CDR1 KGHSH, CDR2 LQKENI. V lost 0 bases, J lost 5 bases, and 0 bases stayed unmatched. The CDR3 protein is CASSPPGQGTEAFF. CDR3 DNA sequence: TGTGCCAGCTCACCACCGGGACAGGGGACTGAAGCTTTCTTT.

The chain carries TRBV13 and TRBJ2-3; TRBD2 aligns across 8 bases. This CDR3 is built from 15 residues. Germline trimming cut 7 bases from V and 2 bases from J; bases unmatched to any gene: 8. The germline gives CDR1 PRHDT, CDR2 FYEKMQ (reference sequence). The CDR3 DNA reads as TGTGCCAGCACCGAGAGCGGGGGAAACACAGATACGCAGTATTTT. Translating it yields CASTESGGNTDTQYF. Full variable domain (rest looked up from reference TRBV13 and TRBJ2-3): AAGVIQSPRHLIKEKRETATLKCYPIPRHDTVYWYQQGPGQDPQFLISFYEKMQSDKGSIPDRFSAQQFSDYHSELNMSSLELGDSALYFCASTESGGNTDTQYFGPGTRLTVL.